This passage covers 24 T cell receptor beta chains from one sample sequenced in a study of T cell responses to AZD1222 COVID-19 vaccine. Sequenced by immunoSEQ multiplex PCR; TCRdb stores in-frame clones only, minus some. Altogether 75,000 to 85,000 clones are present, about 85% being singletons, with the ten largest covering 24%. The sequencing used peripheral blood, collected on day 0 of AZD1222 vaccination. Receptors originate from an adult in good health.

The V call is TRBV2, the J call TRBJ1-1; unclear D gene. Germline-derived CDR1 and CDR2 are SNHLY and FYNNEI. This CDR3 spans 12 amino acids. The V end lost 3 bases, the J end lost 9 bases, and 11 bases lay between the germline ends. The DNA of the CDR3 is TGTGCCAGCAGTGAGGTCCAGATGAAAGCTTTCTTT. Amino acids: CASSEVQMKAFF.

The chain employs TRBV28 and TRBJ2-1; 15 nucleotides match TRBD2. The CDR3 extends over 16 amino acids. Losses at the gene ends were 5 bases for V and 9 bases for J; bases not matched to a gene: 8. CDR1 and CDR2 from the germline V gene are MDHEN and SYDVKM. CDR3 sequence: CASSPGLAGGQGEQFF. The CDR3 DNA reads as TGTGCCAGCAGTCCAGGACTAGCGGGAGGGCAGGGTGAGCAGTTCTTC.

The chain employs TRBV7-8 and TRBJ1-3; D ambiguous. Between the trimmed V and J ends, which lost 5 bases and 4 bases, there was a span of 15 bases. The CDR3 is 15 residues long. Germline V gene sequence: CDR1 SGHVS, CDR2 FQNEAQ. The DNA for the CDR3 is TGTGCCAGCAGCAACCGTCGGGGTCCCGGAAACACCATATATTTT. It codes for CASSNRRGPGNTIYF.

This chain links TRBV7-9 with TRBJ1-2, with 10 bases lining up with TRBD1. V was pared by 4 bases and J by 4 bases, with 6 bases of the junction left unmatched. Germline V gene lookup returns CDR1 SEHNR and CDR2 FQNEAQ (reference sequence). The CDR3 spans 15 residues. The CDR3 DNA is TGTGCCAGCAGCTCCCGGGACAGGGGTAGCTATGGCTACACCTTC. Its translation: CASSSRDRGSYGYTF.

J is TRBJ1-1 and V is TRBV3-1 (or the pseudogene TRBV3-2), with D perhaps matching TRBD1 (5 bases). Germline CDR1 reads LGHDT; CDR2 reads YNNKEL (reference sequence). V lost 1 base to trimming and J lost 8 bases, with 11 bases between them. This CDR3 contains 13 residues. CDR3: CASSQGEGTEAFF. CDR3 bases: TGTGCCAGCAGCCAAGGGGAGGGGACGGAAGCTTTCTTT.

This chain uses TRBV5-1 with TRBJ2-5; the D gene could be TRBD1 or TRBD2 (5 bases each). This CDR3 has 16 residues. The V gene lost 6 bases and the J gene lost 7 bases, with 25 bases spanning the gap. The V gene's germline CDR1 is SGHRS and CDR2 YFSETQ. Here the CDR3 reads CASTYFSRDQRGTQYF. The CDR3 nucleotides read TGCGCCAGCACCTACTTCTCTCGGGACCAAAGGGGGACCCAGTACTTC. The full variable domain, completed using reference TRBV5-1 and TRBJ2-5, is KAGVTQTPRYLIKTRGQQVTLSCSPISGHRSVSWYQQTPGQGLQFLFEYFSETQRNKGNFPGRFSGRQFSNSRSEMNVSTLELGDSALYLCASTYFSRDQRGTQYFGPGTRLLVL.

The V gene is TRBV5-1, the J gene TRBJ2-5, with D tentatively TRBD2 (6 bases). Germline assignment: CDR1 SGHRS and CDR2 YFSETQ. Trimming took off 4 bases at V and 4 bases at J, with 14 bases between the two ends. The CDR3 runs to 14 residues. CDR3 nucleotides: TGCGCCAGCAGCCCGGGGACTTGGGGAGAGACCCAGTACTTC. Protein product: CASSPGTWGETQYF.

The chain uses TRBV2 and TRBJ2-1, with 7 bases matching TRBD2. Trimming cost V 5 bases and J 0 bases; bases outside gene matches: 19. CDR3 length equals 20 residues. Germline V CDR1 and CDR2: SNHLY, FYNNEI. CDR3 coding DNA: TGTGCCAGCAGTACTCTTGCGGGAGAATTCGGAGTCTTCTCCTACAATGAGCAGTTCTTC. Its protein product is CASSTLAGEFGVFSYNEQFF.

V usage is TRBV5-5 and J usage is TRBJ2-7; no clear D. CDR1 and CDR2 from the germline V gene are SGHKS and YYEKEE (reference sequence). Trimming shortened V by 3 bases and J by 1 base, and 20 bases separated the two germline ends. This CDR3 region has 17 residues. CDR3 amino acids: CASSSTPKTVQSYEQYF. In nucleotides, the CDR3 is TGTGCCAGCAGCTCTACCCCAAAAACTGTACAATCCTACGAGCAGTACTTC.

The chain uses TRBV19 and TRBJ2-7, with D unclear. This CDR3 is 11 amino acids long. Trimming took off 8 bases at V and 2 bases at J, with 7 bases between the two ends. Germline-derived CDR1 and CDR2 are LNHDA and SQIVND (reference sequence). The CDR3 loop reads CASRSAYEQYF. The DNA of the CDR3 is TGTGCCAGTCGGAGCGCCTACGAGCAGTACTTC.

This clone was counted once. The rearrangement uses TRBV29-1 and TRBJ1-2; 10 nucleotides agree with TRBD1. Germline CDR1 is SQVTM and CDR2 is ANQGSEA. V gave up 4 bases and J gave up 5 bases; unmatched junction bases: 7. This CDR3 has 14 amino acids. CDR3 residues: CSVAVQDRGYGYTF. The CDR3 region has the DNA TGCAGCGTTGCGGTGCAGGACAGGGGGTATGGCTACACCTTC.

The rearrangement links TRBV9 to TRBJ1-1, with D uncertain. Germline lookup yields CDR1 SGDLS and CDR2 YYNGEE. Trimming took off 1 base at V and 2 bases at J, with 6 bases between the two ends. The CDR3 is made up of 13 amino acids. CDR3 in DNA: TGTGCCAGCAGCGTACGGCGTAACACTGAAGCTTTCTTT. Encoded protein: CASSVRRNTEAFF.

This clone has only one observation. The J gene is TRBJ2-4, the V gene TRBV2; D gene ambiguous. The CDR3 extends over 17 amino acids. The V gene lost 1 base and the J gene lost 0 bases, with 13 bases spanning the gap. CDR1 is SNHLY, CDR2 FYNNEI, per germline. CDR3 protein: CASSEVVTAIAKNIQYF. The CDR3 coding sequence is TGTGCCAGCAGTGAAGTAGTTACTGCTATAGCCAAAAACATTCAGTACTTC.

The chain uses TRBV6-5 and TRBJ2-3; D not certain. Germline lookup yields CDR1 MNHEY and CDR2 SVGAGI. With 5 bases removed from V and 2 bases from J, the gap between germline ends came to 8 bases. The CDR3 contains 13 residues. This CDR3 reads CASSNHLTDTQYF. For the CDR3, the DNA is TGTGCCAGCAGTAACCACCTCACAGATACGCAGTATTTT.

The chain has TRBV7-8 and TRBJ2-1; maybe TRBD2 (6 bases). This CDR3 spans 16 amino acids. V gave up 2 bases and J gave up 7 bases, with 18 bases separating them. Germline CDR1 SGHVS, CDR2 FQNEAQ. CDR3 bases: TGTGCCAGCAGCTTACACGGGACTCGGAGAGAGAATGAGCAGTTCTTC. Protein: CASSLHGTRRENEQFF.

The gene calls are TRBV28 and TRBJ1-5; 10 bases match TRBD1. From germline, CDR1 is MDHEN and CDR2 SYDVKM. The CDR3 is 16 amino acids. V lost 1 base, J lost 6 bases, and 6 bases stayed unmatched. The CDR3 reads CASSLFGQGESQPQHF. The CDR3 DNA reads TGTGCCAGCAGTTTATTCGGACAGGGGGAAAGTCAGCCCCAGCATTTT. Full variable domain (rest looked up from reference TRBV28 and TRBJ1-5): DVKVTQSSRYLVKRTGEKVFLECVQDMDHENMFWYRQDPGLGLRLIYFSYDVKMKEKGDIPEGYSVSREKKERFSLILESASTNQTSMYLCASSLFGQGESQPQHFGDGTRLSIL.

V and J are TRBV6-2 or TRBV6-3 and TRBJ2-2; 8 bases are a match to TRBD1. CDR1 is MNHEY and CDR2 is SVGEGT in the germline V gene. V trimming: 2 bases; J trimming: 3 bases; junction bases outside the gene matches: 14. The CDR3 loop spans 19 amino acids. The CDR3 is CASSYPGSSDRGDTGELFF. CDR3 coding DNA: TGTGCCAGCAGTTACCCGGGATCCTCAGACAGGGGAGACACCGGGGAGCTGTTTTTT.

This chain uses TRBV6-4 with TRBJ2-7; D gene ambiguous. The CDR3 spans 13 residues. Trimming cost V 3 bases and J 6 bases, with 12 bases left between them. Germline V gene lookup returns CDR1 MRHNA and CDR2 SNTAGT. Written as DNA, the CDR3 is TGTGCCAGCAGTGAACCAGCGCCTGGCGAGCAGTACTTC. This translates into CASSEPAPGEQYF.

This clone came up a few times. The V and J genes are TRBV7-8 and TRBJ2-7; D is ambiguous. In germline, CDR1 is SGHVS, CDR2 FQNEAQ. Trimming removed 5 bases from V and 4 bases from J, with 12 bases in between. The CDR3 totals 13 residues. In DNA, the CDR3 is TGTGCCAGCAGCCCCCTCGGGTCGTACGAGCAGTACTTC. Translated, it gives CASSPLGSYEQYF.

The rearrangement joins TRBV25-1 to TRBJ1-6; a weak D match, TRBD1 (5 bases). The length of the CDR3 is 13 residues. V shed 4 bases and J shed 9 bases, with 10 bases lying between them. Looked up from germline, CDR1 is MGHDK and CDR2 is SYGVNS. DNA of the CDR3: TGTGCCAGCAGTGGGGGGACGTCTTCACCCCTCCACTTT. It translates to CASSGGTSSPLHF.

This sequence joins TRBV9 and TRBJ2-2; maybe TRBD2 (5 bases). CDR1 is SGDLS and CDR2 is YYNGEE in the germline V gene. V lost 0 bases and J lost 4, with 10 bases in between. CDR3 length: 15 amino acids. The CDR3 spells CASSVGLAATGELFF. DNA for the CDR3: TGTGCCAGCAGCGTAGGCCTAGCAGCCACCGGGGAGCTGTTTTTT.

The V call is TRBV19, the J call TRBJ2-3, with 7 nucleotides matching TRBD1. This CDR3 comprises 15 residues. CDR1 and CDR2 (germline): LNHDA, SQIVND (reference sequence). V shed 4 bases, J shed 0 bases, and the junction held 4 bases outside the gene matches. CDR3: CASSTRGISTDTQYF. In DNA form, the CDR3 reads TGTGCCAGTAGTACCAGGGGGATCAGCACAGATACGCAGTATTTT.

This clone was picked up one time. This chain uses TRBV7-3 with TRBJ2-1, with D hard to call. Trimming shortened V by 5 bases and J by 4 bases, and 9 bases separated the two germline ends. The CDR3 spans 13 residues. CDR1 SGHTA and CDR2 FQGTGA come from the germline V gene. The CDR3 DNA reads as TGTGCCAGCAGCGTCCCGGGTTACAATGAGCAGTTCTTC. Residues: CASSVPGYNEQFF.

Written as DNA, the CDR3 is TGTGCCAGCAGCTTACTAGGACTAGCGGGAGTTGAAGATACGCAGTATTTT. Translated: CASSLLGLAGVEDTQYF. This chain links TRBV7-3 with TRBJ2-3, with 13 bases matching TRBD2. Germline V CDR1 and CDR2: SGHTA, FQGTGA. V lost 2 bases to trimming and J lost 5 bases; unmatched junction nucleotides: 7. There are 17 residues in the CDR3.